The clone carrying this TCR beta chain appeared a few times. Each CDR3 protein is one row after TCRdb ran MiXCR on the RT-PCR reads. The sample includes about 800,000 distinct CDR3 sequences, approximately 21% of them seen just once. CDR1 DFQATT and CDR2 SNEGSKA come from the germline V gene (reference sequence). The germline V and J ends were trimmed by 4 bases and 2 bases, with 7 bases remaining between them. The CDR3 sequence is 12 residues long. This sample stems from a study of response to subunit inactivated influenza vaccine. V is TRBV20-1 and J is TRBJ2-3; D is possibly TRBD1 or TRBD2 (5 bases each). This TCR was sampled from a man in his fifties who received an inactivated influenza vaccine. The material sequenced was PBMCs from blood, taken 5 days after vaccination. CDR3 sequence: CSATGHTDTQYF. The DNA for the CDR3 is TGCAGTGCTACGGGGCACACAGATACGCAGTATTTT.